This passage covers 21 T cell receptor beta chains from one sample sequenced in a study of blood T cell repertoires in COVID-19. Assay: immunoSEQ multiplex PCR; the TCRdb copy retains only in-frame clones and omits some. Altogether more than 90,000 clones are present, roughly 85% being singletons, with the ten largest covering about 18%. The material sequenced was peripheral blood. All receptors come from a woman aged 55-70 years with COVID-19, enrolled during active disease.

The rearrangement links TRBV4-2 to TRBJ1-1; no firm D call. Trimming left V 8 bases short and J 3 bases short, with 16 bases between. Germline V CDR1 and CDR2: LGHNA, YNFKEQ. The CDR3 has 14 residues. The CDR3 is CASARAKEDTEAFF. CDR3 DNA: TGTGCCAGCGCAAGGGCAAAGGAGGACACTGAAGCTTTCTTT.

The V gene is TRBV5-6, the J gene TRBJ2-7; weak D call: TRBD2 (6 bases). This CDR3 has 13 residues. V was cut by 2 bases and J by 1 base, with 7 bases left in between. Germline V CDR1 and CDR2: SGHDT, YYEEEE. CDR3 region: CASSFGLSYEQYF. The CDR3 DNA is TGTGCCAGCAGCTTCGGACTATCCTACGAGCAGTACTTC.

The table lists this clone with a few counts. The chain carries TRBV6-4 and TRBJ2-2, with D perhaps matching TRBD2 (5 bases). Trimming shortened V by 4 bases and J by 1 base, and 7 bases separated the two germline ends. The CDR3 length is 14 residues. The germline CDR1 and CDR2 sequences are MRHNA and SNTAGT. CDR3 sequence reads: CASSGLLNTGELFF. DNA for the CDR3: TGTGCCAGCAGTGGACTATTGAACACCGGGGAGCTGTTTTTT.

The CDR3 sequence: CASSLEAPGGAPPNYGYTF. The CDR3 DNA reads TGTGCCAGCAGCTTAGAGGCGCCAGGAGGCGCCCCACCCAACTATGGCTACACCTTC. This rearrangement joins TRBV7-2 to TRBJ1-2; D ambiguous. The CDR3 is 19 amino acids. Per germline, CDR1 SGHTA and CDR2 FQGNSA. Trimming stripped 1 base from V and 2 bases from J, with 23 bases between.

This chain uses TRBV4-3 with TRBJ1-4; the D gene is possibly TRBD1 (6 bases). CDR1 and CDR2 from the germline V gene are LGHNA and YSLEER. V lost 4 bases to trimming and J lost 8 bases, with 17 bases between them. The CDR3 sequence is 15 residues long. In nucleotides, the CDR3 is TGCGCCAGCAGCCGGGAAAGGAGGGGGGGAGAAAAACTGTTTTTT. As protein: CASSRERRGGEKLFF.

The J gene is TRBJ2-2, the V gene TRBV2, with D perhaps TRBD2 (6 bases). V dropped 5 bases and J dropped 4 bases, with 11 bases sitting between them. In germline, CDR1 is SNHLY, CDR2 FYNNEI. The CDR3 is made up of 14 amino acids. CDR3 amino acids: CASSYGTFTGELFF. Here the CDR3 DNA reads TGTGCCAGCAGTTACGGGACTTTCACCGGGGAGCTGTTTTTT.

The table lists this clone with a few counts. The chain recombines TRBV3-1 (or the pseudogene TRBV3-2) with TRBJ1-2, with D perhaps matching TRBD1 (6 bases). The CDR3 contains 16 residues. The germline CDR1 and CDR2 sequences are LGHDT and YNNKEL (reference sequence). With 0 bases removed from V and 6 bases from J, the gap between germline ends came to 17 bases. The CDR3 DNA reads TGTGCCAGCAGCCAAGAGGGAGTGACAGGCCCTGATGGCTACACCTTC. Its translation: CASSQEGVTGPDGYTF.

The chain employs TRBV6-5 and TRBJ2-7; 9 nucleotides line up with TRBD1. This CDR3 is 13 amino acids long. Germline CDR1 MNHEY, CDR2 SVGAGI. The V and J ends lost 8 bases and 2 bases, in that order; junction bases with no gene match: 4. For the CDR3, the DNA is TGTGCCAGCGGACAGGGGACCGCCTACGAGCAGTACTTC. It translates to CASGQGTAYEQYF.

The chain is built from TRBV28 and TRBJ1-6, with a weak D call TRBD1 (6 bases). The germline V and J ends were trimmed by 6 bases and 5 bases, with 11 bases remaining between them. The V gene's germline CDR1 is MDHEN and CDR2 SYDVKM. The CDR3 totals 14 residues. This chain's CDR3 is CASRQGYHNSPLHF. DNA of the CDR3: TGTGCCAGCAGACAGGGATACCATAATTCACCCCTCCACTTT.

This clone appeared a single time. The genes are TRBV7-9 and TRBJ1-3; D might be TRBD1 (6 bases). CDR1 SEHNR and CDR2 FQNEAQ come from the germline V gene (reference sequence). Trimming took off 5 bases at V and 0 bases at J, with 11 bases between the two ends. The CDR3 loop spans 15 amino acids. CDR3 DNA sequence: TGTGCCAGCAGCCTCGGACAGAGCTCTGGAAACACCATATATTTT. This translates into CASSLGQSSGNTIYF.

This clone was observed many times. The V call is TRBV2, the J call TRBJ1-1; D gene uncertain. Trimming stripped 7 bases from V and 12 bases from J, with 18 bases between. The germline CDR1 and CDR2 sequences are SNHLY and FYNNEI. The CDR3 is 12 amino acids. CDR3 sequence (DNA): TGTGCCAGCAACGCCCTATTACGGTTTCCTTTCTTT. Encoded protein: CASNALLRFPFF.

The chain employs TRBV3-1 (or the pseudogene TRBV3-2) and TRBJ1-1, with D perhaps matching TRBD1 (5 bases). The CDR3 is 14 residues long. Trimming took off 0 bases at V and 11 bases at J, with 16 bases between the two ends. Germline V CDR1 and CDR2: LGHDT, YNNKEL (reference sequence). The CDR3 bases are TGTGCCAGCAGCCAAGACAGGGTAGGGGTCTCGGCTTTCTTT. It translates to CASSQDRVGVSAFF.

This clone was observed a single time. The chain recombines TRBV6-5 with TRBJ1-2; D gene unclear. Germline CDR1 is MNHEY and CDR2 is SVGAGI. CDR3 length: 14 amino acids. V was cut by 0 bases and J by 4 bases, with 9 bases left in between. The CDR3 loop is CASSYSSAIYGYTF. The CDR3 nucleotides are TGTGCCAGCAGTTACTCGAGCGCAATCTATGGCTACACCTTC.

The chain carries TRBV6-2 or TRBV6-3 and TRBJ2-1; 7 positions match TRBD1. CDR1 and CDR2 from the germline V gene are MNHEY and SVGEGT. Trimming cost V 4 bases and J 4 bases; bases outside gene matches: 7. The CDR3 is 15 residues long. The DNA of the CDR3 is TGTGCCAGCAGTTCCGGGACAGATACTTACAATGAGCAGTTCTTC. Its translation is CASSSGTDTYNEQFF.

This chain links TRBV7-6 with TRBJ2-7, with D possibly matching TRBD1 (5 bases). The germline V and J ends were trimmed by 3 bases and 0 bases, with 6 bases remaining between them. Germline lookup yields CDR1 SGHVS and CDR2 FNYEAQ. The CDR3 sequence is 13 residues long. CDR3 loop: CASSLTDSYEQYF. In nucleotides, the CDR3 is TGTGCCAGCAGCTTGACAGACTCCTACGAGCAGTACTTC. The full variable domain, rest sourced from reference TRBV7-6 and TRBJ2-7, is GAGVSQSPRYKVTKRGQDVALRCDPISGHVSLYWYRQALGQGPEFLTYFNYEAQQDKSGLPNDRFSAERPEGSISTLTIQRTEQRDSAMYRCASSLTDSYEQYFGPGTRLTVT.

The CDR3 is CASSQDRRPQGNEQFF. The DNA of the CDR3 is TGCGCCAGCAGCCAAGATCGCAGGCCCCAAGGCAATGAGCAGTTCTTC. The chain has TRBV4-3 and TRBJ2-1; D ambiguous. Trimming took off 0 bases at V and 6 bases at J, with 15 bases between the two ends. CDR3 size: 16 residues. Germline CDR1 LGHNA, CDR2 YSLEER.

The chain uses TRBV10-3 and TRBJ1-1; the D gene is possibly TRBD1 (6 bases). V was cut by 0 bases and J by 0 bases, with 11 bases left in between. This CDR3 is 16 amino acids long. Per germline, CDR1 ENHRY and CDR2 SYGVKD. This CDR3 reads CAISESTGLMNTEAFF. In nucleotides, the CDR3 is TGTGCCATCAGTGAGTCTACAGGGCTGATGAACACTGAAGCTTTCTTT.

The chain combines TRBV9 with TRBJ2-7; possibly TRBD1 for D (6 bases). Germline V gene lookup returns CDR1 SGDLS and CDR2 YYNGEE. This CDR3 is built from 16 residues. V was clipped by 2 bases and J by 3 bases, with 18 bases between them. This chain's CDR3 is CASSVASGVPIYEQYF. The CDR3 nucleotides are TGTGCCAGCAGCGTTGCCTCAGGGGTCCCCATCTACGAGCAGTACTTC. The full variable domain, its missing parts supplied by reference TRBV9 and TRBJ2-7, is DSGVTQTPKHLITATGQRVTLRCSPRSGDLSVYWYQQSLDQGLQFLIQYYNGEERAKGNILERFSAQQFPDLHSELNLSSLELGDSALYFCASSVASGVPIYEQYFGPGTRLTVT.

V is TRBV18 and J is TRBJ1-3; perhaps TRBD1 as D (5 bases). The CDR3 covers 15 residues. Germline values: CDR1 KGHSH, CDR2 LQKENI. V shed 4 bases and J shed 0 bases, with 10 bases lying between them. The CDR3 DNA reads TGTGCCAGCTCACTTCAGGGAACCTCTGGAAACACCATATATTTT. This gives the protein CASSLQGTSGNTIYF.

The V and J genes are TRBV28 and TRBJ2-3, with 10 bases aligning to TRBD1. From germline, CDR1 is MDHEN and CDR2 SYDVKM. CDR3 length: 16 amino acids. V was clipped by 5 bases and J by 4 bases; unmatched bases: 9. CDR3 residues: CASSMAPGTGADTQYF. The CDR3 DNA reads TGTGCCAGCAGTATGGCCCCCGGGACAGGGGCAGATACGCAGTATTTT.

The chain employs TRBV9 and TRBJ2-3; TRBD2 matches 8 bases. With V trimmed by 3 bases and J by 2 bases, 8 bases remained unmatched. From germline, CDR1 is SGDLS and CDR2 YYNGEE. The CDR3 contains 16 residues. CDR3 residues: CASSDPSGLPTDTQYF. The CDR3 nucleotides are TGTGCCAGCAGCGACCCTAGCGGGCTCCCCACAGATACGCAGTATTTT.